This TCR beta chain was profiled in a study of CD8 T cells in ankylosing spondylitis. TCRdb reprocessed the 5' RACE reads with MiXCR, giving one entry per CDR3 protein. Here the sample spans around 770,000 distinct CDR3 sequences, about 10% being singletons. Study-level findings and limits: Blood of patients with ankylosing spondylitis appeared to be characterized by a TCR beta motif of eight highly homologous variants. Disease-linked clones were CD8+ and relatively rare in peripheral blood. Certain motif variants had earlier been reported in reactive arthritis synovial fluid and blood.

This clonotype was recorded many times. The antigen is unknown. Material for sequencing was blood, either unsorted or a sorted T cell fraction (not recorded which). The TCR was taken from a male donor with ankylosing spondylitis.

CDR3 in DNA: TGTGCCAGCAGTTCCCGGACGGATTACGAGCAGTACTTC. Residues: CASSSRTDYEQYF. The chain is built from TRBV12-3 or TRBV12-4 and TRBJ2-7; the D is unclear. The V end lost 4 bases, the J end lost 4 bases, and 11 bases lay between the germline ends. The CDR3 is 13 amino acids.